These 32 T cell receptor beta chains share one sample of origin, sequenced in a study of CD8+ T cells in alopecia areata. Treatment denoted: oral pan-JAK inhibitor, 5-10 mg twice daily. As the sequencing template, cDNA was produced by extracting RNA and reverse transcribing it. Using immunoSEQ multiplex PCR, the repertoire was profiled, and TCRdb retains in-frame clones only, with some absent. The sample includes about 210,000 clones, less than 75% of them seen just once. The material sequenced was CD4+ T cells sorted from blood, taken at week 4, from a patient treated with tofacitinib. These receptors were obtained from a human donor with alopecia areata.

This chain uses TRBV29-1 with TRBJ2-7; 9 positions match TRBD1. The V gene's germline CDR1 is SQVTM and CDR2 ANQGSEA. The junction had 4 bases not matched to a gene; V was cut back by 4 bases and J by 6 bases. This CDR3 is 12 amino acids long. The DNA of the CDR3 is TGCAGCGTTGCTAAGGACAGGGGCGAGCAGTACTTC. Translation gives CSVAKDRGEQYF.

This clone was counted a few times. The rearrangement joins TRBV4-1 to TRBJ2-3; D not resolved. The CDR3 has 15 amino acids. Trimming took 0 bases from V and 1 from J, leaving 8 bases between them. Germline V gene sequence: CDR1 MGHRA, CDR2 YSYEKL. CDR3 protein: CASSQDWQGTDTQYF. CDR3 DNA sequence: TGCGCCAGCAGCCAAGATTGGCAGGGCACAGATACGCAGTATTTT.

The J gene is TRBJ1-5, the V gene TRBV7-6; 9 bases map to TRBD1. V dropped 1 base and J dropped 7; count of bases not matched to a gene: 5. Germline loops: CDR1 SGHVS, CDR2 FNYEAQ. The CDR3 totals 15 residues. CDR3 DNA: TGTGCCAGCAGCTTAGGACAGGGGGGAGGGCAGCCCCAGCATTTT. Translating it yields CASSLGQGGGQPQHF.

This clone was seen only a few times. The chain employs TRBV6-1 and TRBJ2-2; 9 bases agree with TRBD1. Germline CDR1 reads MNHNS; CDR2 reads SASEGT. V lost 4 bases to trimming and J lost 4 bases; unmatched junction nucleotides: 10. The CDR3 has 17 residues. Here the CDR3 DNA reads TGTGCCAGCAGTGCGCAGCCGGGACAGGGAATCACCGGGGAGCTGTTTTTT. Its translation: CASSAQPGQGITGELFF.

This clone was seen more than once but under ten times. CDR3 sequence (DNA): TGCGCCAGCAGCTCGGACAGCTTAACCTACGAGCAGTACTTC. Amino acid sequence: CASSSDSLTYEQYF. This chain uses TRBV10-2 with TRBJ2-7; TRBD1 is a possible D gene (6 bases). The CDR3 is 14 amino acids. CDR1 is WSHSY, CDR2 SAAADI, per germline. V was shortened by 6 bases and J by 2 bases, with 14 bases between the two germline ends.

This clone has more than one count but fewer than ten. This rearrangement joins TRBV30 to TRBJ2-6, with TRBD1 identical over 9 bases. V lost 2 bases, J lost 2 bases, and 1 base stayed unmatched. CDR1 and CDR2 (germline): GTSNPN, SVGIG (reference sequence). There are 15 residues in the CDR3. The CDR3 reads CAWSRTGAGANVLTF. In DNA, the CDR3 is TGTGCCTGGAGTCGGACAGGGGCTGGGGCCAACGTCCTGACTTTC.

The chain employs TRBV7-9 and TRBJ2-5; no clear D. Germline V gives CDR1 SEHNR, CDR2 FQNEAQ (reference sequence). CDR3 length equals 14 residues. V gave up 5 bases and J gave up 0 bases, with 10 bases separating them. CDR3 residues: CASSTYRDQETQYF. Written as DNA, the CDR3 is TGTGCCAGCAGCACATACCGGGACCAAGAGACCCAGTACTTC.

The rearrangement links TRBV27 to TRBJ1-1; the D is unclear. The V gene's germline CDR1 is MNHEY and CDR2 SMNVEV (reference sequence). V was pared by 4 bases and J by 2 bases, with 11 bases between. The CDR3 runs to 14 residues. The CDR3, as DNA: TGTGCCAGCAGTTCTATACCAGTTAACACTGAAGCTTTCTTT. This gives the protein CASSSIPVNTEAFF.

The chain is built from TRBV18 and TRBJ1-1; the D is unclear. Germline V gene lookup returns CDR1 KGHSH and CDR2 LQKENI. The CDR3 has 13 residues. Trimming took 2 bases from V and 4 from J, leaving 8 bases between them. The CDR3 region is CASSPGWGTEAFF. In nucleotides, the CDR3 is TGTGCCAGCTCACCAGGATGGGGCACTGAAGCTTTCTTT.

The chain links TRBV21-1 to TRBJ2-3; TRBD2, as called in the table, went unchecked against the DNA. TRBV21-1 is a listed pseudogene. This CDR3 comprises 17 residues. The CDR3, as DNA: TGTGCCAGCAGCACAGGACTAGCGGGGGGCATTACAGATACGCAGTATTTT. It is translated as CASSTGLAGGITDTQYF.

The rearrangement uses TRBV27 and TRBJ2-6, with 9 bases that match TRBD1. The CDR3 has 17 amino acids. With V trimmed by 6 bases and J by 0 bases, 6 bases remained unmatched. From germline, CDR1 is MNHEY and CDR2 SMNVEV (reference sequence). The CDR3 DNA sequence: TGTGCCAGCAGGCGGGACAGGGCCTACTCTGGGGCCAACGTCCTGACTTTC. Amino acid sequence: CASRRDRAYSGANVLTF.

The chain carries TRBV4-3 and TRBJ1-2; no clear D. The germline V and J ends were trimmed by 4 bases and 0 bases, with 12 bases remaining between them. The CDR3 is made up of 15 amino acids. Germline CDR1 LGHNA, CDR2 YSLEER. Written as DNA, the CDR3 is TGCGCCAGCAGCCCGGACGGGAACGCTAACTATGGCTACACCTTC. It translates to CASSPDGNANYGYTF.

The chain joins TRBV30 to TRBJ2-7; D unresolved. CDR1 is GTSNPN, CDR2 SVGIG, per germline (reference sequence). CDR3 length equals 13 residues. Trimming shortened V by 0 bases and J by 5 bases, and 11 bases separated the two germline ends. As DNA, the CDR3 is TGTGCCTGGAGTGTTACACCTCGGAACGAGCAGTACTTC. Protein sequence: CAWSVTPRNEQYF.

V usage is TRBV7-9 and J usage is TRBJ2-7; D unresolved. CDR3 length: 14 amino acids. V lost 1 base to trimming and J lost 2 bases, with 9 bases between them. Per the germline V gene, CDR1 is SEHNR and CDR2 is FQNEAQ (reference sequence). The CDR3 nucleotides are TGTGCCAGCAGCTTAGGAGAGTACACCTACGAGCAGTACTTC. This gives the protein CASSLGEYTYEQYF.

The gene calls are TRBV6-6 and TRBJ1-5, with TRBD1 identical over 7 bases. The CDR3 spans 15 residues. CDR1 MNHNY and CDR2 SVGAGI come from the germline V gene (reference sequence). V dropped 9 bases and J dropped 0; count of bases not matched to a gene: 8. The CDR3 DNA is TGTGCCAGTTGGGACAGCCAATATAGCAATCAGCCCCAGCATTTT. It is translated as CASWDSQYSNQPQHF.

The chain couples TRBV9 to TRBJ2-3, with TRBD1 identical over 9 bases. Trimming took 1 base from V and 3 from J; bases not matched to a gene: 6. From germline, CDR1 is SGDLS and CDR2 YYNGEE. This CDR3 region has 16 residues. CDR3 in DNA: TGTGCCAGCAGCGTATACGGTGGACAGGGGACAGATACGCAGTATTTT. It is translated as CASSVYGGQGTDTQYF.

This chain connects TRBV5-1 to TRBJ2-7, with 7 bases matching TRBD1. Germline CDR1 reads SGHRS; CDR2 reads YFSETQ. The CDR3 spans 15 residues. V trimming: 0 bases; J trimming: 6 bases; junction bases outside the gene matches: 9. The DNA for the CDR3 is TGCGCCAGCAGCTTGGAAACAGGGGCCTTCACCGAGCAGTACTTC. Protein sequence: CASSLETGAFTEQYF.

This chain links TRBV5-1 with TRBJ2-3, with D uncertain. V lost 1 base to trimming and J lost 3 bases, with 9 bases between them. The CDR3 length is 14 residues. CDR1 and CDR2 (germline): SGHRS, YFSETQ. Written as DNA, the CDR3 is TGCGCCAGCAGCTTGAATCCTGGTACAGATACGCAGTATTTT. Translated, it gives CASSLNPGTDTQYF.

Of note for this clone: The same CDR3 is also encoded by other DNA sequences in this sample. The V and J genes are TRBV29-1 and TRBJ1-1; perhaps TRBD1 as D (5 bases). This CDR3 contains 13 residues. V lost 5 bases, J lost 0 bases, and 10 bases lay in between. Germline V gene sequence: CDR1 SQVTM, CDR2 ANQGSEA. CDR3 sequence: CSVRGRLNTEAFF. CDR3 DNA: TGCAGCGTTCGGGGACGGCTGAACACTGAAGCTTTCTTT.

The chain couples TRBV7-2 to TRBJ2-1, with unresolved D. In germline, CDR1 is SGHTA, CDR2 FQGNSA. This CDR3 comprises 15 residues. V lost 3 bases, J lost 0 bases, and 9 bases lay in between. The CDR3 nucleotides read TGTGCCAGCAGCTTTAGCATTCCCTCCTACAATGAGCAGTTCTTC. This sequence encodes CASSFSIPSYNEQFF.

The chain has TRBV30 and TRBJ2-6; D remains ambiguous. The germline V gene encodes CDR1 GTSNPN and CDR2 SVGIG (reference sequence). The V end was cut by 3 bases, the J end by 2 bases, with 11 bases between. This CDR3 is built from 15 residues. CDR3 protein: CAWRPGLAGANVLTF. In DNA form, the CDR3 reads TGTGCCTGGAGGCCCGGTCTCGCTGGGGCCAACGTCCTGACTTTC. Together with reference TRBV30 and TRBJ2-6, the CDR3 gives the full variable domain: SQTIHQWPATLVQPVGSPLSLECTVEGTSNPNLYWYRQAAGRGLQLLFYSVGIGQISSEVPQNLSASRPQDRQFILSSKKLLLSDSGFYLCAWRPGLAGANVLTFGAGSRLTVL.

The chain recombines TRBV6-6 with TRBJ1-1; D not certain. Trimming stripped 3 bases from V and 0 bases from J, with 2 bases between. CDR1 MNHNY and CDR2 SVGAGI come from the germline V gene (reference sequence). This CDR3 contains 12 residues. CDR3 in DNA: TGTGCCAGCAGTTATGTGAACACTGAAGCTTTCTTT. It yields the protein CASSYVNTEAFF.

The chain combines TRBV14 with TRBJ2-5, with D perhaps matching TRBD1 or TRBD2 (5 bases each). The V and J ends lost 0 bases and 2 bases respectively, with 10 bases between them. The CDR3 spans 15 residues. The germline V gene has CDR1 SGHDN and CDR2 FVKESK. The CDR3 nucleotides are TGTGCCAGCAGCCAAGAGGGGACGATACAAGAGACCCAGTACTTC. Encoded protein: CASSQEGTIQETQYF.

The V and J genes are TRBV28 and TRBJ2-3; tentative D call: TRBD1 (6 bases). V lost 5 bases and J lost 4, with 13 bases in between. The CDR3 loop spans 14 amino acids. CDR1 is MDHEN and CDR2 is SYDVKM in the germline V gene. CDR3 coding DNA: TGTGCCAGCAGTCCATACAGGGAAGCAGATACGCAGTATTTT. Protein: CASSPYREADTQYF.

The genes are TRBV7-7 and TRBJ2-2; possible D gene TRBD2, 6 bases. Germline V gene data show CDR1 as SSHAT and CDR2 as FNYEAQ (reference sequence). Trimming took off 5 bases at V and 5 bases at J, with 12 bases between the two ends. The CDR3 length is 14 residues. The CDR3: CASSLGTATGELFF. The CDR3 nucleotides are TGTGCCAGCAGCCTCGGGACTGCGACCGGGGAGCTGTTTTTT.

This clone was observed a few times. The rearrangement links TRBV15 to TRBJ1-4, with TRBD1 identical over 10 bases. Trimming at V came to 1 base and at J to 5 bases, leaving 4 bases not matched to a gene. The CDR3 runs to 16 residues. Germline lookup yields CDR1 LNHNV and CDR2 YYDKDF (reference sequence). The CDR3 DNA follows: TGTGCCACCAGCAGAGTCCCGGGACAGGGGAATGAAAAACTGTTTTTT. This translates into CATSRVPGQGNEKLFF.

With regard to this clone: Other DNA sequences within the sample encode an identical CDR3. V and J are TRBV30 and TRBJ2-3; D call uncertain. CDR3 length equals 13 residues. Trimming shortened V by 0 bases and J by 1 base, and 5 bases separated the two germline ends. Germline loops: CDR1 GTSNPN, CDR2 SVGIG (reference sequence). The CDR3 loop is CAWSVGGTDTQYF. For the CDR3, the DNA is TGTGCCTGGAGTGTTGGGGGCACAGATACGCAGTATTTT.

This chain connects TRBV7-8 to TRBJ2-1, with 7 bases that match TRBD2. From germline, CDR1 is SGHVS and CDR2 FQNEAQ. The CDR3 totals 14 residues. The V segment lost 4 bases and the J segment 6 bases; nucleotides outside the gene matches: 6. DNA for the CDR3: TGTGCCAGCAGCTCGACGGGGAGGGCCAATGAGCAGTTCTTC. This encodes CASSSTGRANEQFF.

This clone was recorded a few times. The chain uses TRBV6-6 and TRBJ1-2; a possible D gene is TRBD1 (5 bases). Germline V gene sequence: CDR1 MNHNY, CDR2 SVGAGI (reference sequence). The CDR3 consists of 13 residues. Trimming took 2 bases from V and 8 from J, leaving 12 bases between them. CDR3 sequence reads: CASSYPDDRGYTF. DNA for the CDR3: TGTGCCAGCAGTTACCCTGACGACAGAGGCTACACCTTC.

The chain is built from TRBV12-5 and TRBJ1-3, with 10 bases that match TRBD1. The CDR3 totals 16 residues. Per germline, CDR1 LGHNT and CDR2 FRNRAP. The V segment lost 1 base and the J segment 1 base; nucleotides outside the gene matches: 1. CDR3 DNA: TGTGCTAGTGGTTTGGGACAGGGGGCTTCTGGAAACACCATATATTTT. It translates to CASGLGQGASGNTIYF. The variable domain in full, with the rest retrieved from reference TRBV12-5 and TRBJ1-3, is DARVTQTPRHKVTEMGQEVTMRCQPILGHNTVFWYRQTMMQGLELLAYFRNRAPLDDSGMPKDRFSAEMPDATLATLKIQPSEPRDSAVYFCASGLGQGASGNTIYFGEGSWLTVV.

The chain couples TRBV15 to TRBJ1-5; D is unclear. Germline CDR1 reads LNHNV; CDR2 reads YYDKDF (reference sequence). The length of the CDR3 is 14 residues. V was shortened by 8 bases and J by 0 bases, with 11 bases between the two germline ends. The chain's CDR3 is CATRDGNSNQPQHF. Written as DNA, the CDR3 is TGTGCCACCCGAGACGGAAATAGCAATCAGCCCCAGCATTTT.

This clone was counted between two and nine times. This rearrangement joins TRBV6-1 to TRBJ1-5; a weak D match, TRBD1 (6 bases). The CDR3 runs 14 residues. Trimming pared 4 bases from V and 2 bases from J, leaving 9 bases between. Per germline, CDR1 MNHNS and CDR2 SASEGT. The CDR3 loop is CASSGRQGNQPQHF. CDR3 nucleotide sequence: TGTGCCAGCAGTGGACGACAGGGCAATCAGCCCCAGCATTTT.